The 19 T cell receptor beta chains presented below share a single source sample, sequenced in a study of shared clonotypes between healthy human individuals. Generated by immunoSEQ multiplex PCR, the TCRdb table keeps only in-frame clones and is missing some. The repertoire consists of about 660,000 clones, with approximately 79% occurring once and the leading ten covering over 1.5%. The sequencing input was memory CD4+ T cells sorted from blood. Stated subset: CD45RA-negative fraction. Source of these receptors: a woman in her 30s in good health.

The chain employs TRBV5-4 and TRBJ1-3, with TRBD1 as a possible D gene (5 bases). The germline V gene has CDR1 SGHNT and CDR2 YYREEE (reference sequence). V gave up 5 bases and J gave up 3 bases, with 15 bases separating them. The CDR3 covers 15 residues. This CDR3 is CASRMQGGLGNTIYF. Here the CDR3 DNA reads TGTGCCAGCAGAATGCAGGGAGGGCTTGGAAACACCATATATTTT. The whole variable domain, remainder taken from reference TRBV5-4 and TRBJ1-3, is ETGVTQSPTHLIKTRGQQVTLRCSSQSGHNTVSWYQQALGQGPQFIFQYYREEENGRGNFPPRFSGLQFPNYSSELNVNALELDDSALYLCASRMQGGLGNTIYFGEGSWLTVV.

The DNA for the CDR3 is TGTGCCAGCAGCTACCAAAGTTCACCCCTCCACTTT. This codes for CASSYQSSPLHF. The chain links TRBV7-9 to TRBJ1-6; D gene ambiguous. The V end was cut by 4 bases, the J end by 9 bases, with 7 bases between. Germline assignment: CDR1 SEHNR and CDR2 FQNEAQ (reference sequence). This CDR3 comprises 12 residues.

The CDR3 DNA reads as TGTGCCAGTAGTATAGGACACATCAATGAGCAGTTCTTC. Its translation: CASSIGHINEQFF. V usage is TRBV19 and J usage is TRBJ2-1; D unresolved. CDR1 and CDR2 from the germline V gene are LNHDA and SQIVND (reference sequence). Trimming left V 1 base short and J 6 bases short, with 7 bases between. This CDR3 spans 13 amino acids.

The chain couples TRBV5-4 to TRBJ2-7; 14 bases line up with TRBD2. The junction had 6 bases not matched to a gene; V was cut back by 2 bases and J by 2 bases. Per germline, CDR1 SGHNT and CDR2 YYREEE (reference sequence). The CDR3 totals 17 residues. CDR3: CASSFGGLAGAPYEQYF. For the CDR3, the DNA is TGTGCCAGCAGCTTTGGGGGACTAGCGGGAGCCCCCTACGAGCAGTACTTC.

V is TRBV6-5 and J is TRBJ1-1; 7 bases map to TRBD1. Trimming at V came to 4 bases and at J to 3 bases, leaving 8 bases not matched to a gene. The CDR3 is made up of 15 amino acids. Germline values: CDR1 MNHEY, CDR2 SVGAGI. Here the CDR3 reads CASSSGQEGYTEAFF. The CDR3 coding sequence is TGTGCCAGCAGTTCCGGACAGGAGGGGTACACTGAAGCTTTCTTT.

This chain links TRBV19 with TRBJ1-5; D is ambiguous. Germline assignment: CDR1 LNHDA and CDR2 SQIVND (reference sequence). The CDR3 runs to 14 residues. V lost 0 bases and J lost 5, with 8 bases in between. The DNA of the CDR3 is TGTGCCAGTAGTATAGACGGAATTTATCAGCCCCAGCATTTT. This gives the protein CASSIDGIYQPQHF.

The V and J genes are TRBV20-1 and TRBJ2-3; D is perhaps TRBD1 or TRBD2 (5 bases each). The CDR3 contains 11 residues. V shed 5 bases and J shed 11 bases, with 14 bases lying between them. Germline loops: CDR1 DFQATT, CDR2 SNEGSKA (reference sequence). As DNA, the CDR3 is TGCAGTGCTTATGGGACCGAGAAGCAGTATTTT. Its protein product is CSAYGTEKQYF.

V and J are TRBV30 and TRBJ2-3; 12 nucleotides agree with TRBD2. J gave up 4 bases and V 7 bases, and 6 bases lay outside the gene matches. This CDR3 contains 14 residues. Germline V lookup: CDR1 GTSNPN, CDR2 SVGIG (reference sequence). The CDR3 sequence: CAFRLAGAADTQYF. In DNA, the CDR3 is TGTGCCTTCAGACTAGCGGGAGCGGCAGATACGCAGTATTTT.

The V call is TRBV5-1, the J call TRBJ2-1, with 14 bases matching TRBD2. The CDR3 runs to 16 residues. Germline assignment: CDR1 SGHRS and CDR2 YFSETQ. J gave up 9 bases and V 0 bases, and 5 bases lay outside the gene matches. The CDR3 region has the DNA TGCGCCAGCAGCTTGGCCGGGGGACTAGCGGGAGTTGAGCAGTTCTTC. Its translation: CASSLAGGLAGVEQFF.

The chain recombines TRBV2 with TRBJ2-5; the match to TRBD1 covers 11 bases. Unmatched junction bases numbered 11, after V lost 6 bases and J lost 5 bases. The CDR3 totals 16 residues. The germline V gene has CDR1 SNHLY and CDR2 FYNNEI. CDR3 coding DNA: TGTGCCAGCAGATTCTCCCGGGGACAGGGGGGGGAGACCCAGTACTTC. Protein sequence: CASRFSRGQGGETQYF.

The genes are TRBV7-8 and TRBJ2-7; weak D call: TRBD2 (5 bases). The CDR3 extends over 15 amino acids. The V end lost 5 bases, the J end lost 7 bases, and 21 bases lay between the germline ends. Germline-derived CDR1 and CDR2 are SGHVS and FQNEAQ. CDR3 loop: CASSRRADRSGEQYF. The CDR3 bases are TGTGCCAGCAGCCGCCGTGCGGACCGGTCGGGGGAGCAGTACTTC.

Points on this clone: Other DNA sequences of this sample code for an identical CDR3. The J gene is TRBJ2-5, the V gene TRBV5-1; D is uncertain. Germline V CDR1 and CDR2: SGHRS, YFSETQ. The CDR3 sequence is 15 residues long. The ends were cut back, 1 base at V and 2 bases at J, with 12 bases in the middle. The CDR3 nucleotides are TGCGCCAGCAGCTTGCTCACCAGCGAACAAGAGACCCAGTACTTC. Protein sequence: CASSLLTSEQETQYF.

The rearrangement uses TRBV28 and TRBJ2-2; 7 bases agree with TRBD1. The CDR3 length is 15 residues. With 4 bases clipped from V and 5 bases from J, the junction kept 7 bases outside the gene matches. Germline CDR1 is MDHEN and CDR2 is SYDVKM. CDR3 sequence reads: CASSSQGRGTGELFF. CDR3 nucleotides: TGTGCCAGCAGTTCACAGGGGCGCGGGACCGGGGAGCTGTTTTTT.

The chain couples TRBV28 to TRBJ1-4; the match to TRBD1 covers 9 bases. V lost 6 bases, J lost 7 bases, and 9 bases stayed unmatched. This CDR3 is built from 15 residues. CDR1 is MDHEN and CDR2 is SYDVKM in the germline V gene. The CDR3 region has the DNA TGTGCCAGCAGCCTAGGACAGGGGAGGGTTGAAAAACTGTTTTTT. Translated: CASSLGQGRVEKLFF. The whole variable domain, remainder taken from reference TRBV28 and TRBJ1-4, is DVKVTQSSRYLVKRTGEKVFLECVQDMDHENMFWYRQDPGLGLRLIYFSYDVKMKEKGDIPEGYSVSREKKERFSLILESASTNQTSMYLCASSLGQGRVEKLFFGSGTQLSVL.

The V call is TRBV11-2, the J call TRBJ2-7; D assignment may be TRBD1 or TRBD2 (6 bases each). V was cut by 1 base and J by 4 bases, with 14 bases left in between. The CDR3 totals 15 residues. Looked up from germline, CDR1 is SGHAT and CDR2 is FQNNGV. Here the CDR3 reads CASSLAGAEIYEQYF. As DNA, the CDR3 is TGTGCCAGCAGCTTAGCGGGGGCGGAAATTTACGAGCAGTACTTC. Variable domain in full (rest from reference TRBV11-2 and TRBJ2-7): EAGVAQSPRYKIIEKRQSVAFWCNPISGHATLYWYQQILGQGPKLLIQFQNNGVVDDSQLPKDRFSAERLKGVDSTLKIQPAKLEDSAVYLCASSLAGAEIYEQYFGPGTRLTVT.

V is TRBV7-2 and J is TRBJ1-5; D unclear. Germline assignment: CDR1 SGHTA and CDR2 FQGNSA. Trimming pared 5 bases from V and 7 bases from J, leaving 15 bases between. CDR3 size: 14 residues. CDR3 DNA sequence: TGTGCCAGCAGCCTTGCCCTGGCCGCCCAGCCCCAGCATTTT. Translated, it gives CASSLALAAQPQHF.

This clone has more than one count but fewer than ten. The J gene is TRBJ1-1, the V gene TRBV27, with TRBD1 matching 8 bases. Per germline, CDR1 MNHEY and CDR2 SMNVEV (reference sequence). Trimming took 5 bases from V and 5 from J; bases not matched to a gene: 7. This CDR3 is built from 14 residues. CDR3 sequence reads: CASSPEDRDTEAFF. CDR3 DNA sequence: TGTGCCAGCAGTCCGGAGGACAGGGATACTGAAGCTTTCTTT.

This clone came up a few times. This chain connects TRBV28 to TRBJ2-7; the match to TRBD2 covers 10 bases. The germline gives CDR1 MDHEN, CDR2 SYDVKM. The CDR3 runs 16 residues. The J segment lost 4 bases and the V segment lost 6 bases, leaving 12 bases of the junction unmatched. CDR3 coding DNA: TGTGCCAGCAGGGCCGGGACTAGCGATTCTGGATACGAGCAGTACTTC. Its protein is CASRAGTSDSGYEQYF.

In DNA form, the CDR3 reads TGCGCCACGGGACTAGCGGGGGCAGAAGAGACCCAGTACTTC. The encoded protein is CATGLAGAEETQYF. The chain links TRBV10-2 to TRBJ2-5, with TRBD2 identical over 14 bases. V lost 10 bases, J lost 3 bases, and 4 bases stayed unmatched. From germline, CDR1 is WSHSY and CDR2 SAAADI. This CDR3 is 14 amino acids long.